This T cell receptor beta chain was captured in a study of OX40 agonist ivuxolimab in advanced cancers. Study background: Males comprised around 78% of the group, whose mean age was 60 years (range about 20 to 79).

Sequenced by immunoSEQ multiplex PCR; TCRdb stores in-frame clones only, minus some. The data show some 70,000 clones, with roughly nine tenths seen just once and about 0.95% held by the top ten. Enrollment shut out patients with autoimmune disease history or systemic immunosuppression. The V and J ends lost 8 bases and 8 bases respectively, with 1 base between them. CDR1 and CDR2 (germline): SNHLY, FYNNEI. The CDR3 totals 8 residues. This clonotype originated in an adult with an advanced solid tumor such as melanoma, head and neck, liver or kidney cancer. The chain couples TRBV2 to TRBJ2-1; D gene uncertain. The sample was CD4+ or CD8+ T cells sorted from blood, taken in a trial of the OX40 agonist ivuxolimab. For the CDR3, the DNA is TGTGCCAGCGATGAGCAGTTCTTC. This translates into CASDEQFF.